The subject of this entry is one T cell receptor (beta chain). The antigen is undetermined. Some clones are missing from TCRdb's copy, which holds only in-frame ones; the method was immunoSEQ multiplex PCR. The sample includes roughly 2.5 million clones, approximately 94% of them seen just once. This entry is derived from a study of shared clonotypes between healthy human individuals. General study points: In the sorted subsets, rarefaction showed sequencing was incomplete despite large depth. Non-shared clonotypes displayed generation probabilities falling below those of clonotypes present in all four donors. Larger richness was generally estimated for naive than memory subsets.

This clonotype was sampled from a man younger than 35 in good health. The source material was naive CD4+ T cells sorted from blood. Subset of the sample: CD45RA+ positively selected.

CDR3 amino acids: CASSSSPGQGTDTQYF. The CDR3 region has the DNA TGTGCCAGCAGTAGCTCACCGGGACAGGGCACAGATACGCAGTATTTT. V gene TRBV25-1 combines with J gene TRBJ2-3; 8 bases align to TRBD1. Germline lookup yields CDR1 MGHDK and CDR2 SYGVNS. Trimming took 5 bases from V and 1 from J; bases not matched to a gene: 8. This CDR3 spans 16 amino acids.